The 23 T cell receptor beta chains listed next were all sequenced from one sample in a study of cytomegalovirus exposure and HLA in healthy donors. The primer mix had 60 Vbeta and 13 Jbeta primers. Repertoires were generated with immunoSEQ multiplex PCR, while TCRdb's copy carries only in-frame clones and drops some. The table shows roughly 200,000 clones, with roughly 70% occurring only once. Sequencing was carried out using PBMCs. Source of these receptors: a male donor in good health and CMV-seronegative.

This clone was picked up a small number of times. Additional DNA sequences in this sample encode the identical CDR3. The chain carries TRBV30 and TRBJ2-5; D not resolved. The J call may be faulty, since TRBJ2-7 better matches the DNA end. The CDR3 spans 11 residues. Germline V gene lookup returns CDR1 GTSNPN and CDR2 SVGIG (reference sequence). The CDR3 protein is CAWSVSYEQYF. The CDR3 region has the DNA TGTGCCTGGAGTGTCTCCTACGAGCAGTACTTC.

The rearrangement joins TRBV5-1 to TRBJ1-5; no definite D call. Trimming pared 0 bases from V and 0 bases from J, leaving 4 bases between. Germline CDR1 SGHRS, CDR2 YFSETQ. This CDR3 contains 14 residues. CDR3 residues: CASSLEPSNQPQHF. CDR3 sequence (DNA): TGCGCCAGCAGCTTGGAGCCTAGCAATCAGCCCCAGCATTTT.

This chain connects TRBV9 to TRBJ2-1, with 9 bases lining up with TRBD1. Germline loops: CDR1 SGDLS, CDR2 YYNGEE. V shed 4 bases and J 7 bases; nucleotides not matched to a gene: 12. This CDR3 is 16 amino acids long. CDR3 coding DNA: TGTGCCAGCAGCCGACCGGACAGGGGCACACGAAATGAGCAGTTCTTC. Protein sequence: CASSRPDRGTRNEQFF.

Only a few counts were recorded for this clone. The same CDR3 arises from other DNA sequences in this sample as well. The J gene is TRBJ2-7, the V gene TRBV27, with D tentatively TRBD1 (6 bases). This CDR3 has 14 amino acids. V was cut by 4 bases and J by 4 bases, with 14 bases left in between. Germline CDR1 reads MNHEY; CDR2 reads SMNVEV (reference sequence). CDR3 sequence: CASSSGTGRYEQYF. The CDR3 region has the DNA TGTGCCAGCAGTTCCGGAACAGGGAGATACGAGCAGTACTTC.

The rearrangement links TRBV6-5 to TRBJ2-7, with 7 positions matching TRBD2. The CDR3 length is 14 residues. Germline V gives CDR1 MNHEY, CDR2 SVGAGI. V was pared by 5 bases and J by 5 bases, with 9 bases of the junction left unmatched. The CDR3, as DNA: TGTGCCAGCAGTCGCGGGGGAGCCGGCAACGAGCAGTACTTC. Translated, it gives CASSRGGAGNEQYF.

J is TRBJ1-2 and V is TRBV30; TRBD1 matches 7 bases. J lost 7 bases, V lost 0 bases, and 8 bases had no gene match. CDR3 length: 14 residues. Per the germline V gene, CDR1 is GTSNPN and CDR2 is SVGIG (reference sequence). In nucleotides, the CDR3 is TGTGCCTGGAGTGTACTGACAGGGATAAGTGGCTACACCTTC. Protein product: CAWSVLTGISGYTF.

This chain joins TRBV19 and TRBJ1-2; maybe TRBD1 (6 bases). CDR3 size: 13 residues. Between the trimmed V and J ends, which lost 5 bases and 2 bases, there was a span of 9 bases. Germline V gene lookup returns CDR1 LNHDA and CDR2 SQIVND (reference sequence). The CDR3 DNA reads TGTGCCAGTAGTCAGGACAGAAACTATGGCTACACCTTC. This codes for CASSQDRNYGYTF.

The chain employs TRBV2 and TRBJ2-6, with a possible D match to TRBD2 (6 bases). CDR3 size: 17 residues. CDR1 and CDR2 (germline): SNHLY, FYNNEI. V lost 4 bases and J 1 base, leaving 14 bases between the germline ends. CDR3 in DNA: TGTGCCAGCAGTGGGGGGTTAGGAGGGTCTGGGGCCAACGTCCTGACTTTC. This codes for CASSGGLGGSGANVLTF.

This clone was observed once. This rearrangement joins TRBV30 to TRBJ1-2; a weak D match, TRBD1 (6 bases). This CDR3 is built from 13 residues. V was trimmed by 0 bases and J by 4 bases, leaving 9 bases between them. Germline V gene lookup returns CDR1 GTSNPN and CDR2 SVGIG (reference sequence). Here the CDR3 reads CAWSVSGAYGYTF. In DNA, the CDR3 is TGTGCCTGGAGTGTATCAGGGGCCTATGGCTACACCTTC.

The V gene is TRBV18, the J gene TRBJ1-5; TRBD1 is a possible D gene (5 bases). Germline V gene lookup returns CDR1 KGHSH and CDR2 LQKENI. The CDR3 is 16 amino acids. The V end lost 6 bases, the J end lost 0 bases, and 15 bases lay between the germline ends. CDR3 nucleotides: TGTGCCAGCTCGAGGGGAGGGCCCAATAGCAATCAGCCCCAGCATTTT. Its protein is CASSRGGPNSNQPQHF.

This clone was counted a few times. The chain couples TRBV30 to TRBJ2-7; TRBD1 matches 10 bases. The length of the CDR3 is 13 residues. With V trimmed by 4 bases and J by 3 bases, 3 bases remained unmatched. Per the germline V gene, CDR1 is GTSNPN and CDR2 is SVGIG (reference sequence). DNA for the CDR3: TGTGCCTGGACGACAGGGGGCATCTACGAGCAGTACTTC. Amino acids: CAWTTGGIYEQYF.

The chain recombines TRBV7-6 with TRBJ2-1; TRBD1 aligns across 9 bases. V lost 5 bases to trimming and J lost 6 bases; unmatched junction nucleotides: 5. CDR1 and CDR2 from the germline V gene are SGHVS and FNYEAQ. The CDR3 runs 14 residues. The CDR3 DNA follows: TGTGCCAGCAGCGCGGGACAGGGCCCCAATGAGCAGTTCTTC. Its translation: CASSAGQGPNEQFF.

The chain joins TRBV4-2 to TRBJ1-3; D is unclear. Germline V gene data show CDR1 as LGHNA and CDR2 as YNFKEQ. The CDR3 has 15 residues. Trimming stripped 4 bases from V and 0 bases from J, with 10 bases between. CDR3 coding DNA: TGTGCCAGCAGCCCCACAGAAAGCTCTGGAAACACCATATATTTT. As protein: CASSPTESSGNTIYF.

This sequence joins TRBV30 and TRBJ1-5; 7 bases agree with TRBD1. V lost 2 bases to trimming and J lost 7 bases; unmatched junction nucleotides: 5. The CDR3 loop spans 13 amino acids. Germline CDR1 is GTSNPN and CDR2 is SVGIG (reference sequence). CDR3 nucleotides: TGTGCCTGGAGTACCCGGGACAGCCAGCCCCAGCATTTT. Amino acid sequence: CAWSTRDSQPQHF.

The chain is built from TRBV28 and TRBJ1-4; D call uncertain. V lost 5 bases and J lost 8, with 12 bases in between. This CDR3 has 13 amino acids. Looked up from germline, CDR1 is MDHEN and CDR2 is SYDVKM. This chain's CDR3 is CASSTGLGEKLFF. The CDR3 DNA follows: TGTGCCAGCAGTACGGGGTTAGGGGAAAAACTGTTTTTT.

This chain joins TRBV7-9 and TRBJ1-3, with D possibly TRBD1 on 5 matching bases. Per the germline V gene, CDR1 is SEHNR and CDR2 is FQNEAQ (reference sequence). V was clipped by 4 bases and J by 3 bases, with 16 bases between them. This CDR3 region has 16 residues. The CDR3 nucleotides read TGTGCCAGCAGCTCAACAGGTACCTCTGATGGAAACACCATATATTTT. Protein: CASSSTGTSDGNTIYF. The complete variable domain, with remaining parts taken from reference TRBV7-9 and TRBJ1-3, reads DTGVSQNPRHKITKRGQNVTFRCDPISEHNRLYWYRQTLGQGPEFLTYFQNEAQLEKSRLLSDRFSAERPKGSFSTLEIQRTEQGDSAMYLCASSSTGTSDGNTIYFGEGSWLTVV.

The chain links TRBV7-2 to TRBJ2-7, with D possibly being TRBD2 (6 bases). Trimming stripped 4 bases from V and 0 bases from J, with 13 bases between. The CDR3 runs to 15 residues. The germline gives CDR1 SGHTA, CDR2 FQGNSA. The CDR3 is CASSSEAGSSYEQYF. The CDR3 DNA reads TGTGCCAGCAGCTCCGAGGCCGGGAGCTCCTACGAGCAGTACTTC.

The chain recombines TRBV28 with TRBJ2-1; D unresolved. Per germline, CDR1 MDHEN and CDR2 SYDVKM. The CDR3 is 14 amino acids. Trimming removed 8 bases from V and 4 bases from J, with 15 bases in between. The CDR3 is CASVRGASYNEQFF. The CDR3, as DNA: TGTGCCAGCGTCCGCGGTGCCTCTTACAATGAGCAGTTCTTC.

The V and J genes are TRBV11-2 and TRBJ1-4, with a weak D call TRBD1 (5 bases). This CDR3 region has 15 residues. V lost 5 bases and J 8 bases, leaving 18 bases between the germline ends. Germline loops: CDR1 SGHAT, CDR2 FQNNGV. CDR3 DNA: TGTGCCAGCAGCCTACACCTGGGGGGTAGAGAAAAACTGTTTTTT. Translating it yields CASSLHLGGREKLFF.

This rearrangement joins TRBV4-3 to TRBJ2-3; D remains unclear. The CDR3 is 15 amino acids. Looked up from germline, CDR1 is LGHNA and CDR2 is YSLEER. V dropped 1 base and J dropped 0 bases, with 8 bases sitting between them. For the CDR3, the DNA is TGCGCCAGCAGCCAAGGGGTCGGGAGCACAGATACGCAGTATTTT. It is translated as CASSQGVGSTDTQYF.

The gene calls are TRBV7-3 and TRBJ2-7, with 7 bases fitting TRBD1. This CDR3 is built from 15 residues. V lost 5 bases, J lost 1 base, and 8 bases stayed unmatched. Germline V gives CDR1 SGHTA, CDR2 FQGTGA. The CDR3 is CASSPGQAESYEQYF. The DNA of the CDR3 is TGTGCCAGCAGCCCCGGACAGGCCGAGTCCTACGAGCAGTACTTC. Filled out from reference TRBV7-3 and TRBJ2-7, the complete variable domain reads GAGVSQTPSNKVTEKGKYVELRCDPISGHTALYWYRQSLGQGPEFLIYFQGTGAADDSGLPNDRFFAVRPEGSVSTLKIQRTERGDSAVYLCASSPGQAESYEQYFGPGTRLTVT.

This chain joins TRBV2 and TRBJ2-3, with unresolved D. V was shortened by 2 bases and J by 6 bases, with 3 bases between the two germline ends. This CDR3 is built from 11 residues. Germline CDR1 is SNHLY and CDR2 is FYNNEI. The CDR3 sequence: CASSERDTQYF. Here the CDR3 DNA reads TGTGCCAGCAGTGAACGGGATACGCAGTATTTT.

The rearrangement links TRBV30 to TRBJ2-2; the match to TRBD1 covers 7 bases. The germline CDR1 and CDR2 sequences are GTSNPN and SVGIG (reference sequence). The CDR3 totals 15 residues. Trimming cost V 1 base and J 3 bases; bases outside gene matches: 5. Here the CDR3 reads CAWSGGGAHTGELFF. CDR3 bases: TGTGCCTGGAGTGGAGGGGGCGCGCACACCGGGGAGCTGTTTTTT.